Presented here are 19 T cell receptor beta chains from one specimen sequenced in a study of blood T cell repertoires in COVID-19. Profiling relied on immunoSEQ multiplex PCR, and the TCRdb table lists in-frame clones only, not all of them. The table lists 95,000 to 100,000 clones, around 87% of them singletons. The sample consisted of peripheral blood. The receptors here all came from a woman aged 30 to 39 with acute or convalescent COVID-19.

The chain recombines TRBV15 with TRBJ2-4; D is possibly TRBD2 (5 bases). Trimming left V 3 bases short and J 11 bases short, with 8 bases between. The germline V gene encodes CDR1 LNHNV and CDR2 YYDKDF (reference sequence). CDR3 size: 11 residues. The CDR3 nucleotides are TGTGCCACCAGCAGTTGGGAGTTTCAGTACTTC. Translated: CATSSWEFQYF.

The chain has TRBV7-8 and TRBJ2-7, with TRBD1 as a possible D gene (6 bases). The CDR3 length is 15 residues. Trimming took 4 bases from V and 6 from J, leaving 19 bases between them. Germline V gene sequence: CDR1 SGHVS, CDR2 FQNEAQ. Here the CDR3 reads CASSSGDTWLGEQYF. The CDR3 DNA is TGTGCCAGCAGCTCCGGGGACACTTGGCTGGGCGAGCAGTACTTC.

This sequence joins TRBV5-1 and TRBJ2-2; D uncertain. This CDR3 is 14 amino acids long. Deletions cut 2 bases from V and 7 bases from J, with 12 bases between. Germline CDR1 SGHRS, CDR2 YFSETQ. The CDR3 is CASSLSPASGELFF. The CDR3 DNA reads as TGCGCCAGCAGCTTATCCCCCGCGAGCGGGGAGCTGTTTTTT.

This clone was recorded once. This chain connects TRBV13 to TRBJ2-7, with TRBD1 matching over 7 bases. There are 16 residues in the CDR3. Germline CDR1 reads PRHDT; CDR2 reads FYEKMQ (reference sequence). V gave up 5 bases and J gave up 4 bases; unmatched junction bases: 14. The CDR3 DNA reads TGTGCCAGCAGCCCAGCCCTGGGCCAGGGGGATTACGAGCAGTACTTC. This codes for CASSPALGQGDYEQYF.

CDR3 region: CASSSGVSWQPQHF. In nucleotides, the CDR3 is TGTGCCAGCTCAAGCGGGGTTTCGTGGCAGCCCCAGCATTTT. V is TRBV18 and J is TRBJ1-5, with D hard to call. CDR3 size: 14 residues. Germline V CDR1 and CDR2: KGHSH, LQKENI. Between the trimmed V and J ends, which lost 5 bases and 7 bases, there was a span of 15 bases.

The genes are TRBV2 and TRBJ1-2; 8 bases agree with TRBD1. Germline V gene sequence: CDR1 SNHLY, CDR2 FYNNEI. The CDR3 has 16 residues. The ends lost 3 bases at V and 4 bases at J; junction bases unmatched: 10. The CDR3 spells CASSEGPRGLSYGYTF. CDR3 bases: TGTGCCAGCAGTGAGGGCCCCAGGGGGCTTAGCTATGGCTACACCTTC.

The chain uses TRBV7-3 and TRBJ1-1; D gene uncertain. CDR3 size: 13 residues. The germline gives CDR1 SGHTA, CDR2 FQGTGA. Trimming pared 5 bases from V and 4 bases from J, leaving 11 bases between. The CDR3 DNA reads TGTGCCAGCAGCCTTGCTCGGGGCACTGAAGCTTTCTTT. It translates to CASSLARGTEAFF.

The chain employs TRBV7-9 and TRBJ1-2; D ambiguous. The CDR3 loop spans 16 amino acids. Germline V lookup: CDR1 SEHNR, CDR2 FQNEAQ (reference sequence). V lost 1 base and J lost 4, with 16 bases in between. CDR3 sequence (DNA): TGTGCCAGCAGCTTAGGAGGCCCCTCCGAGGTCTATGGCTACACCTTC. Translated, it gives CASSLGGPSEVYGYTF. The whole variable domain, remainder taken from reference TRBV7-9 and TRBJ1-2, is DTGVSQNPRHKITKRGQNVTFRCDPISEHNRLYWYRQTLGQGPEFLTYFQNEAQLEKSRLLSDRFSAERPKGSFSTLEIQRTEQGDSAMYLCASSLGGPSEVYGYTFGSGTRLTVV.

The chain combines TRBV11-1 with TRBJ2-4; TRBD2 matches at 7 bases. This CDR3 comprises 16 residues. Unmatched junction bases numbered 6, after V lost 1 base and J lost 3 bases. Germline CDR1 is SGHAT and CDR2 is FQDESV (reference sequence). CDR3 nucleotide sequence: TGTGCCAGCAGCTTAGGGGGGGGTCTGGGCAAAAACATTCAGTACTTC. Amino acid sequence: CASSLGGGLGKNIQYF.

This clone was recorded once. The chain is built from TRBV28 and TRBJ2-1; TRBD1 matches at 7 bases. This CDR3 has 15 amino acids. Germline CDR1 reads MDHEN; CDR2 reads SYDVKM. The ends lost 5 bases at V and 7 bases at J; junction bases unmatched: 11. This CDR3 is CASSPRAGGRNEQFF. The CDR3 DNA is TGTGCCAGCAGTCCACGGGCAGGGGGTCGAAATGAGCAGTTCTTC. Full variable domain (remainder filled in from reference TRBV28 and TRBJ2-1): DVKVTQSSRYLVKRTGEKVFLECVQDMDHENMFWYRQDPGLGLRLIYFSYDVKMKEKGDIPEGYSVSREKKERFSLILESASTNQTSMYLCASSPRAGGRNEQFFGPGTRLTVL.

The chain carries TRBV18 and TRBJ2-5; D unclear. The CDR3 has 13 amino acids. Trimming removed 4 bases at V and 3 bases at J, with 9 bases between. The germline V gene has CDR1 KGHSH and CDR2 LQKENI. CDR3 nucleotide sequence: TGTGCCAGCTCACGTGCATCGGAAGAGACCCAGTACTTC. As protein: CASSRASEETQYF.

This sequence joins TRBV4-1 and TRBJ1-6; 7 bases are shared with TRBD1. CDR1 and CDR2 from the germline V gene are MGHRA and YSYEKL. This CDR3 spans 20 amino acids. The junction had 14 bases not matched to a gene; V was cut back by 1 base and J by 2 bases. CDR3 sequence: CASSQVRQGPRGAYNSPLHF. CDR3 DNA sequence: TGCGCCAGCAGCCAAGTGAGACAGGGCCCCCGAGGGGCCTATAATTCACCCCTCCACTTT.

This clone was seen just once. The DNA for the CDR3 is TGTGCCACCAGCACTGACTATGGCTACACCTTC. Translation gives CATSTDYGYTF. The chain combines TRBV15 with TRBJ1-2; D not resolved. V was cut by 4 bases and J by 3 bases, with 3 bases left in between. The CDR3 covers 11 residues. Germline V gene data show CDR1 as LNHNV and CDR2 as YYDKDF (reference sequence).

The V call is TRBV6-1, the J call TRBJ2-2; 11 bases are a match to TRBD2. The J segment lost 6 bases and the V segment lost 4 bases, leaving 7 bases of the junction unmatched. Germline V CDR1 and CDR2: MNHNS, SASEGT. The CDR3 loop spans 16 amino acids. This CDR3 reads CASSVSSGGVAGELFF. The CDR3 nucleotides read TGTGCCAGCAGTGTCAGTAGCGGGGGGGTGGCCGGGGAGCTGTTTTTT.

As for this clone: The sample contains more than one DNA sequence encoding this CDR3. The chain uses TRBV11-2 and TRBJ1-1; tentatively, D is TRBD1 (5 bases). This CDR3 is 13 amino acids long. Germline-derived CDR1 and CDR2 are SGHAT and FQNNGV. Trimming removed 1 base from V and 2 bases from J, with 5 bases in between. The DNA for the CDR3 is TGTGCCAGCAGCTTAGGGGGCAACACTGAAGCTTTCTTT. Translation gives CASSLGGNTEAFF. Combining the CDR3 with reference TRBV11-2 and TRBJ1-1 gives the whole variable domain EAGVAQSPRYKIIEKRQSVAFWCNPISGHATLYWYQQILGQGPKLLIQFQNNGVVDDSQLPKDRFSAERLKGVDSTLKIQPAKLEDSAVYLCASSLGGNTEAFFGQGTRLTVV.

This clone was seen once. The rearrangement joins TRBV7-3 to TRBJ2-1, with 8 bases identical to TRBD2. The CDR3 contains 14 residues. Germline CDR1 is SGHTA and CDR2 is FQGTGA. J gave up 6 bases and V 4 bases, and 5 bases lay outside the gene matches. CDR3 nucleotides: TGTGCCAGCAGCTCCAGCGGGGGACCCAATGAGCAGTTCTTC. The encoded protein is CASSSSGGPNEQFF.

The chain has TRBV7-3 and TRBJ2-2; no definite D call. The germline V gene encodes CDR1 SGHTA and CDR2 FQGTGA. The CDR3 length is 18 residues. V dropped 1 base and J dropped 1 base, with 16 bases sitting between them. The DNA for the CDR3 is TGTGCCAGCAGCTTAATCCCCATGGGCAGTTGGAACACCGGGGAGCTGTTTTTT. It translates to CASSLIPMGSWNTGELFF.

The chain has TRBV11-3 and TRBJ2-7, with no clear D. V shed 0 bases and J shed 8 bases, with 11 bases lying between them. Germline CDR1 and CDR2: SGHNT and YENEEA. The CDR3 covers 13 residues. CDR3 nucleotide sequence: TGTGCCAGCAGCTTAGATCTGGTGAGCAAGCAGTACTTC. Its protein is CASSLDLVSKQYF. The variable domain in full, with the rest retrieved from reference TRBV11-3 and TRBJ2-7, is EAGVVQSPRYKIIEKKQPVAFWCNPISGHNTLYWYLQNLGQGPELLIRYENEEAVDDSQLPKDRFSAERLKGVDSTLKIQPAELGDSAVYLCASSLDLVSKQYFGPGTRLTVT.

The chain joins TRBV10-1 to TRBJ2-3; TRBD2 agrees at 7 bases. The CDR3 is made up of 22 amino acids. Germline lookup yields CDR1 WNHNN and CDR2 SYGVQD (reference sequence). Germline trimming cut 7 bases from V and 6 bases from J; bases unmatched to any gene: 34. The CDR3 sequence is CASIPVENLGRGKRGSEDTQYF. In nucleotides, the CDR3 is TGCGCCAGCATACCAGTTGAAAACCTAGGACGTGGTAAGCGGGGATCTGAGGATACGCAGTATTTT.